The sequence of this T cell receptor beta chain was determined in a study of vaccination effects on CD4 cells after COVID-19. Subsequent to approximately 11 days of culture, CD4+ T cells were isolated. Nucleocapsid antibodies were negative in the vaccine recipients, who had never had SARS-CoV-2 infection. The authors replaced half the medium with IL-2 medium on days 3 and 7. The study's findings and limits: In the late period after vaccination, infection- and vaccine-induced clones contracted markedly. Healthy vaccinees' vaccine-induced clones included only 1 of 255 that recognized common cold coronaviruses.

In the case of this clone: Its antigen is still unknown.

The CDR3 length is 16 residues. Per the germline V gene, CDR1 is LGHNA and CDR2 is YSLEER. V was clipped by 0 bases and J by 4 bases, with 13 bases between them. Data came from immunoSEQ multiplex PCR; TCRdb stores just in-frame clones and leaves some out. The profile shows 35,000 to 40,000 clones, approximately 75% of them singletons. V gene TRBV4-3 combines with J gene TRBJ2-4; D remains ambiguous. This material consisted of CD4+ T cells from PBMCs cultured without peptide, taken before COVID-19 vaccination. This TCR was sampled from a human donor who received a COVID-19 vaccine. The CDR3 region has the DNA TGCGCCAGCAGCCAAGATTCCCCGGATCCTAAAAACATTCAGTACTTC. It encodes CASSQDSPDPKNIQYF.